This TCR beta chain emerged from a study of T cell repertoires in cytomegalovirus infection. Background on the study: The authors used CMV epitopes that were HLA-C-restricted (recently identified) and HLA-B-restricted (well studied). Evidence of both CMV infection and a matching HLA type came from public TCR beta signatures.

TCRdb called the reads again in MiXCR, with one record for every CDR3 protein. The repertoire holds about a million distinct CDR3 sequences, with approximately 31% as singletons. This clonotype was picked up many times. Its antigen remains unidentified. Findings of the study overall: Pooled public TCR beta family frequency picked out CMV carriers with the relevant HLA.

V lost 5 bases and J lost 0, with 12 bases in between. The CDR3 runs to 15 residues. Germline V CDR1 and CDR2: MDHEN, SYDVKM. J is TRBJ2-3 and V is TRBV28; no clear D. The material was cultured CD8+ T cells from PBMCs, obtained from culture after CMV antigen stimulation. This clonotype originated in a human donor in good health (CMV status not recorded). Some clones in this sample may be carry-over from other donors' samples. The CDR3 DNA reads TGTGCCAGCAGTGCGGACGCAGCTAGCACAGATACGCAGTATTTT. This translates into CASSADAASTDTQYF.